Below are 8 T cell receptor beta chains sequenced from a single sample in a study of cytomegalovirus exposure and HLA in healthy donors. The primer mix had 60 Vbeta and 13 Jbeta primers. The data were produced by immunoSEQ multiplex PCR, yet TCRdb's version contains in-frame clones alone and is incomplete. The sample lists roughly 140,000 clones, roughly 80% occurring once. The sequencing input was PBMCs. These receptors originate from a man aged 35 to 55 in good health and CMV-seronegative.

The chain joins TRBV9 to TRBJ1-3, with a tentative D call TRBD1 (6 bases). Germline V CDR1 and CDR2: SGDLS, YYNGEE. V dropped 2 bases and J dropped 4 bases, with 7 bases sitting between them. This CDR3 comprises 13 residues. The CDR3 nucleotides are TGTGCCAGCAGCGTTGGACAGGGAAACACCATATATTTT. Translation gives CASSVGQGNTIYF.

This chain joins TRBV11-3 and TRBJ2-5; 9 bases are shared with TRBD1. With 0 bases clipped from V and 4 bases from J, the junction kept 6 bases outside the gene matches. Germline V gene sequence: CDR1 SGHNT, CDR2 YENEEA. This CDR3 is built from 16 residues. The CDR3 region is CASSLDGTGTRETQYF. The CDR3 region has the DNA TGTGCCAGCAGCTTAGATGGGACAGGGACTCGAGAGACCCAGTACTTC.

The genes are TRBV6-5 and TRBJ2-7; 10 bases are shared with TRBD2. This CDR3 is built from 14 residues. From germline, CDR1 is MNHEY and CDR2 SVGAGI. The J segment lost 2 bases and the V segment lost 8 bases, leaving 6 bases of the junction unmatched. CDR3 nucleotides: TGTGCCAGCTGTCCGAGCGGGGGGGCCTACGAGCAGTACTTC. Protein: CASCPSGGAYEQYF.

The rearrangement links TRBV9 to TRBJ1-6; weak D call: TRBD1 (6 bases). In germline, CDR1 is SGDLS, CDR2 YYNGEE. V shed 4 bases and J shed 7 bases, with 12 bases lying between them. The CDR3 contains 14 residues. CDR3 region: CASSSRQANSPLHF. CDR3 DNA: TGTGCCAGCAGCTCCCGACAGGCGAATTCACCCCTCCACTTT. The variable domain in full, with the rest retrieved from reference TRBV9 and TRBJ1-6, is DSGVTQTPKHLITATGQRVTLRCSPRSGDLSVYWYQQSLDQGLQFLIQYYNGEERAKGNILERFSAQQFPDLHSELNLSSLELGDSALYFCASSSRQANSPLHFGNGTRLTVT.

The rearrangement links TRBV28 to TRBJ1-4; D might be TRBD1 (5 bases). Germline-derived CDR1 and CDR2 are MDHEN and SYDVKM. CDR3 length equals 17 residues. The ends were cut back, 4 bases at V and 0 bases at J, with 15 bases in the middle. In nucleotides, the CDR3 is TGTGCCAGCAGTTCTCAGACAGTTATTGCAACTAATGAAAAACTGTTTTTT. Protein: CASSSQTVIATNEKLFF.

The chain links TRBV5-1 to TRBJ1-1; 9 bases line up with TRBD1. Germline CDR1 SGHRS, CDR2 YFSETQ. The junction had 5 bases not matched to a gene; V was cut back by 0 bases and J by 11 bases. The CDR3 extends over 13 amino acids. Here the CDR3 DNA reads TGCGCCAGCAGCTTGGGGACAGGGGTATCGGCTTTCTTT. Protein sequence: CASSLGTGVSAFF.

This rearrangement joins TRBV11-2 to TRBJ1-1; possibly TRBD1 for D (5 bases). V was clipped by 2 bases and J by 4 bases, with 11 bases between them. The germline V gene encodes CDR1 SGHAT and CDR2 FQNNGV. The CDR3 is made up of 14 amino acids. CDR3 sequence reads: CASSLKGIPTEAFF. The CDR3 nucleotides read TGTGCCAGCAGCTTAAAGGGGATCCCCACTGAAGCTTTCTTT.

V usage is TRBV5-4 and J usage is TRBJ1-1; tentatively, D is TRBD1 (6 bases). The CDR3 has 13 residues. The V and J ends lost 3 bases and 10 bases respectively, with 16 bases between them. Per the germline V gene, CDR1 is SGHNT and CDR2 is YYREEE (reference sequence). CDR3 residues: CASSSDSSVRAFF. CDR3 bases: TGTGCCAGCAGCTCGGACAGCTCGGTAAGAGCTTTCTTT.